The clone carrying this TCR beta chain was observed once. The V and J ends lost 0 bases and 6 bases respectively, with 9 bases between them. Germline assignment: CDR1 MGHRA and CDR2 YSYEKL. This CDR3 contains 14 residues. This specimen comes from a study of control samples from healthy donors and cancer patients. Data came from immunoSEQ multiplex PCR; TCRdb stores just in-frame clones and leaves some out. The sample carries 70,000 to 75,000 clones, about 88% recorded once. The sample was blood. The source is a woman between 50 and 59 years old in good health. This chain uses TRBV4-1 with TRBJ2-1, with D unclear. CDR3 coding DNA: TGCGCCAGCAGCCAAGATTGGAGTGCCAATGAGCAGTTCTTC. Translated, it gives CASSQDWSANEQFF.